These 11 T cell receptor beta chains share one sample of origin, sequenced in a study of cytomegalovirus exposure and HLA in healthy donors. This PCR relied on a set of 60 Vbeta primers and 13 Jbeta primers. TCRdb's table, derived via immunoSEQ multiplex PCR, lists solely in-frame clones and lacks some. The table includes around 150,000 clones, 50% to 75% detected once. The material sequenced was PBMCs. The receptors come from a woman aged 60-75 years in good health and CMV-seropositive.

This clone has just a few counts. This sequence joins TRBV28 and TRBJ1-1; 8 nucleotides align to TRBD1. CDR1 is MDHEN and CDR2 is SYDVKM in the germline V gene. The CDR3 has 13 amino acids. Germline trimming cut 7 bases from V and 6 bases from J; bases unmatched to any gene: 7. The CDR3 sequence: CASTVDREAEAFF. The CDR3 region has the DNA TGTGCCAGCACCGTGGACAGGGAGGCTGAAGCTTTCTTT.

The genes are TRBV7-3 and TRBJ2-1, with 10 bases aligning to TRBD2. Trimming at V came to 1 base and at J to 7 bases, leaving 7 bases not matched to a gene. The CDR3 spans 16 residues. Germline V gives CDR1 SGHTA, CDR2 FQGTGA. DNA for the CDR3: TGTGCCAGCAGCTTAATCGGGCTAGCGGGAGTGAATGAGCAGTTCTTC. This codes for CASSLIGLAGVNEQFF.

The J gene is TRBJ2-2, the V gene TRBV14, with a possible D match to TRBD2 (5 bases). Trimming took off 5 bases at V and 13 bases at J, with 17 bases between the two ends. Germline assignment: CDR1 SGHDN and CDR2 FVKESK. The CDR3 covers 13 residues. CDR3 nucleotides: TGTGCCAGCAGCGTTCGGGCAGCCCGGGGGCTGTTTTTT. This encodes CASSVRAARGLFF.

The chain employs TRBV2 and TRBJ2-5, with D maybe TRBD1 (5 bases). The germline gives CDR1 SNHLY, CDR2 FYNNEI. This CDR3 contains 13 residues. V was cut by 11 bases and J by 1 base, with 14 bases left in between. CDR3 protein: CACGAHLQETQYF. CDR3 DNA sequence: TGTGCCTGTGGGGCACACCTCCAAGAGACCCAGTACTTC.

The chain couples TRBV28 to TRBJ2-7; 14 nucleotides match TRBD2. Germline V CDR1 and CDR2: MDHEN, SYDVKM. After removal of 4 bases from V and 9 bases from J, the junction contained 8 bases not matched to a gene. The CDR3 has 15 residues. Written as DNA, the CDR3 is TGTGCCAGCAGTTCGCCGACTAGCGGGAGGGGATTGCAGTACTTC. Translating gives CASSSPTSGRGLQYF.

The chain recombines TRBV5-4 with TRBJ1-1; perhaps TRBD1 as D (5 bases). The CDR3 is 13 amino acids. V shed 4 bases and J shed 12 bases, with 19 bases lying between them. The germline gives CDR1 SGHNT, CDR2 YYREEE (reference sequence). The CDR3 here is CASSRGESYSPFF. The CDR3, as DNA: TGTGCCAGCAGCCGGGGGGAGAGCTATTCGCCTTTCTTT.

The chain recombines TRBV5-1 with TRBJ2-7, with 12 bases identical to TRBD2. V gave up 0 bases and J gave up 2 bases; unmatched junction bases: 3. CDR1 and CDR2 from the germline V gene are SGHRS and YFSETQ. This CDR3 has 16 residues. The CDR3 DNA reads as TGCGCCAGCAGCTTGGCTCTAGCGGGAGGGGCCTACGAGCAGTACTTC. Amino acids: CASSLALAGGAYEQYF.

The V call is TRBV2, the J call TRBJ1-5; unclear D gene. This CDR3 comprises 14 residues. CDR1 SNHLY and CDR2 FYNNEI come from the germline V gene. V was shortened by 1 base and J by 5 bases, with 9 bases between the two germline ends. Here the CDR3 reads CASSEGHGDQPQHF. CDR3 DNA sequence: TGTGCCAGCAGTGAAGGACACGGGGATCAGCCCCAGCATTTT.

This sequence joins TRBV7-3 and TRBJ2-1; weak D call: TRBD2 (7 bases). Trimming took 5 bases from V and 5 from J, leaving 16 bases between them. Germline V gives CDR1 SGHTA, CDR2 FQGTGA. The CDR3 is 15 amino acids. The CDR3 DNA sequence: TGTGCCAGCAGCCCGGACAGCGGGGACGACAATGAGCAGTTCTTC. This translates into CASSPDSGDDNEQFF.

The rearrangement uses TRBV5-6 and TRBJ1-1, with D perhaps TRBD1 (6 bases). Trimming removed 3 bases at V and 7 bases at J, with 16 bases between. CDR3 size: 14 residues. The germline V gene encodes CDR1 SGHDT and CDR2 YYEEEE. The CDR3 reads CASSSKGDRYEAFF. The CDR3 DNA reads as TGTGCCAGCAGCTCAAAGGGAGACAGGTATGAAGCTTTCTTT.

This chain connects TRBV5-5 to TRBJ1-5; TRBD1 is a possible D gene (5 bases). Germline CDR1 SGHKS, CDR2 YYEKEE (reference sequence). The ends were cut back, 4 bases at V and 1 base at J, with 15 bases in the middle. This CDR3 region has 16 residues. CDR3 sequence (DNA): TGTGCCAGCAGCCTTGTCGGGGGAACCAGCAATCAGCCCCAGCATTTT. It is translated as CASSLVGGTSNQPQHF.